This T cell receptor (beta chain) is drawn from a study of cytomegalovirus exposure and HLA in healthy donors. Primers for the PCR totalled 60 Vbeta and 13 Jbeta. Using immunoSEQ multiplex PCR, the repertoire was profiled, and TCRdb retains in-frame clones only, with some absent. This table holds around 130,000 clones, around 80% found once. A few counts support this clone. Antigen specificity is unknown. Study-wide points: It was fewer than 200 TCR beta chains that were listed as cytomegalovirus-associated. At a 0.05 false discovery rate, a later analysis found 16,951 TCR beta sequences to be associated with HLA alleles. In a later analysis, a missense DCLRE1C variant was linked to TCR beta V- and J-gene trimming.

Trimming cost V 4 bases and J 2 bases, with 15 bases left between them. The CDR3 totals 15 residues. CDR1 KGHSH and CDR2 LQKENI come from the germline V gene. The sample comprised PBMCs. The TCR sequence derives from a man aged 40-55 years in good health and CMV-seronegative. The V and J genes are TRBV18 and TRBJ2-7, with D tentatively TRBD2 (5 bases). CDR3 protein: CASSRSEGRPYEQYF. The CDR3 coding sequence is TGTGCCAGCTCACGCTCCGAGGGCCGGCCCTACGAGCAGTACTTC.